One sample yielded the 8 T cell receptor beta chains listed below, sequenced in a study of cytomegalovirus exposure and HLA in healthy donors. Primers included in the PCR were 60 Vbeta and 13 Jbeta primers. TCRdb keeps only in-frame clones here, not all; method: immunoSEQ multiplex PCR. The table records approximately 110,000 clones, over 75% of them present only once. The sequencing sample was made of PBMCs. These receptors were collected from a woman between 40 and 50 years old in good health and CMV-seropositive.

The chain links TRBV11-2 to TRBJ1-3; tentative D call: TRBD1 (5 bases). This CDR3 comprises 19 residues. Trimming pared 7 bases from V and 0 bases from J, leaving 25 bases between. The germline V gene has CDR1 SGHAT and CDR2 FQNNGV. CDR3 amino acids: CASTFGPLARGHSGNTIYF. In nucleotides, the CDR3 is TGTGCCAGCACCTTCGGGCCACTGGCACGTGGACACTCTGGAAACACCATATATTTT.

The J gene is TRBJ2-5, the V gene TRBV5-1, with 7 positions matching TRBD2. The J call is in doubt because the DNA end fits TRBJ2-7 better. The CDR3 is 12 residues long. Germline values: CDR1 SGHRS, CDR2 YFSETQ. Here the CDR3 reads CASSTGGYEQYF. The CDR3 DNA reads TGCGCCAGCAGTACGGGGGGATACGAGCAGTACTTC.

About this clone: Because the CDR3's place on the DNA is in doubt, the DNA is left out and the CDR3 is given as listed by TCRdb. The rearrangement uses TRBV12-1 and TRBJ1-3. TRBV12-1 is a recognized pseudogene. The CDR3 comprises 16 residues, both ends counted. CDR3 residues: CASSFVGWGAGNTIYF.

This clone was seen a few times. The rearrangement joins TRBV28 to TRBJ1-1; TRBD1 might be the D (5 bases). CDR3 length equals 15 residues. Germline V lookup: CDR1 MDHEN, CDR2 SYDVKM. The V end was cut by 5 bases, the J end by 1 base, with 14 bases between. The CDR3 coding sequence is TGTGCCAGCAGTACCCACGGGGGGAGGAACACTGAAGCTTTCTTT. As protein: CASSTHGGRNTEAFF.

The J gene is TRBJ2-7, the V gene TRBV11-2; D gene ambiguous. The V gene lost 2 bases and the J gene lost 1 base, with 15 bases spanning the gap. The CDR3 runs 16 residues. Germline V CDR1 and CDR2: SGHAT, FQNNGV. DNA for the CDR3: TGTGCCAGCAGCTTACATTCACCTAAACTTTCCTACGAGCAGTACTTC. This gives the protein CASSLHSPKLSYEQYF.

The chain employs TRBV18 and TRBJ1-6, with TRBD1 as a possible D gene (5 bases). In germline, CDR1 is KGHSH, CDR2 LQKENI. Trimming took off 3 bases at V and 8 bases at J, with 14 bases between the two ends. The CDR3 has 15 residues. This CDR3 reads CASSPSDSGDSPLHF. DNA of the CDR3: TGTGCCAGCTCACCTTCAGACTCGGGGGATTCACCCCTCCACTTT.

The gene calls are TRBV9 and TRBJ1-1; D ambiguous. V was clipped by 7 bases and J by 2 bases, with 12 bases between them. The CDR3 covers 13 residues. Looked up from germline, CDR1 is SGDLS and CDR2 is YYNGEE. The CDR3 reads CASGGHQNTEAFF. CDR3 bases: TGTGCCAGCGGCGGGCACCAAAACACTGAAGCTTTCTTT.

This clone is a singleton in its sample. The gene calls are TRBV28 and TRBJ1-1; D remains ambiguous. Trimming pared 6 bases from V and 6 bases from J, leaving 11 bases between. The CDR3 has 12 residues. Germline assignment: CDR1 MDHEN and CDR2 SYDVKM. The CDR3, as DNA: TGTGCCAGCAGATATCCCGGGTCTGAAGCTTTCTTT. It specifies CASRYPGSEAFF.